This TCR beta chain was retrieved from a study of T cells expressing NK-cell markers. Study-level information: Repertoire data for TCR beta were derived from sorted T cells (CD3+CD56+NKG2C+, CD3+CD56+NKG2C- and CD3+CD56-NKG2C+).

TCRdb reprocessed the 5' RACE reads, with one entry per CDR3 protein and no DNA. The sample totals hundreds of thousands of distinct CDR3 sequences. This receptor was identified in a man aged 18 to 69 in good health. Material: blood T cells: a sorted CD56 or NKG2C T cell subset, CD4+ or CD8+ T cells, or bulk PBMC T cells (not recorded which).

The CDR3 loop is CASSLGGRAFYEQYF. V is TRBV7-9 and J is TRBJ2-7; TCRdb indicates TRBD2, and absent DNA this call remains unverified. The CDR3 has 15 amino acids. The germline gives CDR1 SEHNR, CDR2 FQNEAQ (reference sequence).